One and the same sample provided the 17 T cell receptor beta chains below, sequenced in a study of CD8 T cells in ankylosing spondylitis. TCRdb re-called the 5' RACE reads with MiXCR, one entry per CDR3 protein. The sample holds more than 100,000 distinct CDR3 sequences; roughly an eighth are singletons and the top ten take around 4.1%. The source material was blood, either unsorted or a sorted T cell fraction (not recorded which). These receptors were collected from a female donor with ankylosing spondylitis or in good health (not recorded which).

This clonotype was seen ten or more times. The rearrangement uses TRBV20-1 and TRBJ1-1; maybe TRBD1 (6 bases). The CDR3 spans 12 residues. Per germline, CDR1 DFQATT and CDR2 SNEGSKA (reference sequence). Trimming stripped 6 bases from V and 7 bases from J, with 15 bases between. CDR3 bases: TGCAGTGCCCGAGAGGTACAGGGTGAAGCTTTCTTT. This encodes CSAREVQGEAFF.

This clonotype appeared many times. The J gene is TRBJ1-5, the V gene TRBV12-3 or TRBV12-4; TRBD1 matches 8 bases. The V and J ends lost 5 bases and 0 bases, in that order; junction bases with no gene match: 6. The CDR3 length is 16 residues. The CDR3: CASSLDRGTSNQPQHF. CDR3 bases: TGTGCCAGCAGTCTCGACAGGGGCACTAGCAATCAGCCCCAGCATTTT.

This clonotype was seen a few times. This sequence joins TRBV4-1 and TRBJ1-4, with unresolved D. The CDR3 covers 15 residues. Germline CDR1 and CDR2: MGHRA and YSYEKL. The V and J ends lost 2 bases and 0 bases respectively, with 7 bases between them. The CDR3 protein is CASSQTPSTNEKLFF. CDR3 nucleotides: TGCGCCAGCAGCCAAACGCCTTCAACTAATGAAAAACTGTTTTTT.

This clonotype was picked up a small number of times. The chain combines TRBV5-5 with TRBJ2-6; either TRBD1 or TRBD2 may supply D (5 bases each). The CDR3 length is 18 residues. Germline CDR1 and CDR2: SGHKS and YYEKEE (reference sequence). V lost 0 bases and J 5 bases, leaving 18 bases between the germline ends. In DNA form, the CDR3 reads TGTGCCAGCAGCTTGGCAGCCCTCAGGGACCAGAGGGCCAACGTCCTGACTTTC. Translation gives CASSLAALRDQRANVLTF.

This clonotype was picked up many times. V is TRBV5-1 and J is TRBJ2-2; 12 bases agree with TRBD2. The CDR3 runs 15 residues. V was clipped by 4 bases and J by 6 bases; unmatched bases: 4. CDR1 is SGHRS and CDR2 is YFSETQ in the germline V gene. CDR3 sequence (DNA): TGCGCCAGCAGCAAGACTAGCGGGAGCGCCGGGGAGCTGTTTTTT. It is translated as CASSKTSGSAGELFF.

This chain connects TRBV12-3 or TRBV12-4 to TRBJ1-4; TRBD1 agrees at 7 bases. J lost 8 bases, V lost 3 bases, and 12 bases had no gene match. The CDR3 totals 16 residues. The CDR3 sequence: CASSFGLTGSKEKLFF. Written as DNA, the CDR3 is TGTGCCAGCAGTTTCGGGTTGACAGGGTCGAAGGAAAAACTGTTTTTT.

This clonotype was picked up many times. The chain links TRBV7-8 to TRBJ1-4, with TRBD1 identical over 7 bases. The CDR3 is 14 residues long. The V and J ends lost 5 bases and 3 bases, in that order; junction bases with no gene match: 3. Germline CDR1 reads SGHVS; CDR2 reads FQNEAQ. CDR3 in DNA: TGTGCCAGCAGCCACAGGGGCGCTAATGAAAAACTGTTTTTT. As protein: CASSHRGANEKLFF.

This clonotype was seen ten or more times. This chain links TRBV20-1 with TRBJ1-2, with TRBD1 as a possible D gene (6 bases). This CDR3 comprises 16 residues. Germline V lookup: CDR1 DFQATT, CDR2 SNEGSKA (reference sequence). V was pared by 4 bases and J by 7 bases, with 25 bases between. CDR3 in amino acids: CSATTTTGTRQSGYTF. DNA of the CDR3: TGCAGTGCTACAACGACTACTGGGACACGTCAGTCTGGCTACACCTTC.

This clonotype was found many times. The chain links TRBV5-1 to TRBJ1-2, with D hard to call. V was shortened by 4 bases and J by 0 bases, with 7 bases between the two germline ends. The CDR3 totals 13 residues. Germline CDR1 and CDR2: SGHRS and YFSETQ. DNA for the CDR3: TGCGCCAGCAGCGAACAGACTAACTATGGCTACACCTTC. Translation gives CASSEQTNYGYTF.

This clonotype has at least ten counts. This chain links TRBV29-1 with TRBJ2-5; 7 bases map to TRBD1. Trimming removed 3 bases from V and 2 bases from J; junction bases left unmatched: 6. The CDR3 extends over 14 amino acids. The germline gives CDR1 SQVTM, CDR2 ANQGSEA. CDR3 DNA sequence: TGCAGCGTTGACCCTGGGACAGCGCAAGAGACCCAGTACTTC. Amino acid sequence: CSVDPGTAQETQYF.

This sequence joins TRBV6-5 and TRBJ2-1, with TRBD2 matching 10 bases. J lost 6 bases, V lost 2 bases, and 13 bases had no gene match. CDR1 MNHEY and CDR2 SVGAGI come from the germline V gene. The CDR3 sequence is 18 residues long. The CDR3 reads CASSYPSLAGAVVNEQFF. CDR3 DNA sequence: TGTGCCAGCAGTTACCCCAGCCTAGCGGGAGCGGTGGTCAATGAGCAGTTCTTC.

This clonotype was counted at least ten times. The chain combines TRBV12-3 or TRBV12-4 with TRBJ1-6; tentatively, D is TRBD1 (5 bases). The CDR3 has 15 amino acids. V dropped 7 bases and J dropped 7 bases, with 17 bases sitting between them. CDR3 DNA sequence: TGTGCCAGCAAAGAATCCGGGACGTGGAATTCACCCCTCCACTTT. Its translation is CASKESGTWNSPLHF.

This clonotype was detected many times. CDR3 coding DNA: TGTGCCATCCGGGCGGGGAGCTACCAAGAGACCCAGTACTTC. Protein product: CAIRAGSYQETQYF. The chain has TRBV10-3 and TRBJ2-5, with D possibly being TRBD2 (6 bases). V lost 8 bases and J lost 0, with 13 bases in between. The CDR3 sequence is 14 residues long. Germline lookup yields CDR1 ENHRY and CDR2 SYGVKD.

This clonotype was counted at least ten times. J is TRBJ2-7 and V is TRBV20-1; possible D gene TRBD2, 7 bases. The germline gives CDR1 DFQATT, CDR2 SNEGSKA (reference sequence). With 2 bases removed from V and 4 bases from J, the gap between germline ends came to 15 bases. CDR3 length: 14 residues. The CDR3 region is CSARWGGAPYEQYF. The CDR3, as DNA: TGCAGTGCTAGATGGGGGGGGGCCCCTTACGAGCAGTACTTC.

The chain links TRBV14 to TRBJ2-4; D remains unclear. In germline, CDR1 is SGHDN, CDR2 FVKESK. V was shortened by 4 bases and J by 2 bases, with 12 bases between the two germline ends. CDR3 length equals 15 residues. As DNA, the CDR3 is TGTGCCAGCAGCCGCGTCGGGCTGACCAAAAACATTCAGTACTTC. This encodes CASSRVGLTKNIQYF.

This clonotype has only a few counts. This rearrangement joins TRBV6-5 to TRBJ2-5, with D tentatively TRBD1 or TRBD2 (5 bases each). The CDR3 sequence is 15 residues long. Germline CDR1 MNHEY, CDR2 SVGAGI. The V and J ends lost 3 bases and 4 bases respectively, with 15 bases between them. The CDR3 reads CASSYLVGVGETQYF. DNA of the CDR3: TGTGCCAGCAGTTATTTAGTGGGGGTAGGAGAGACCCAGTACTTC.

This clonotype was seen repeatedly, ten times or more. This chain links TRBV9 with TRBJ2-5; D is undetermined. The CDR3 runs 11 residues. From germline, CDR1 is SGDLS and CDR2 YYNGEE. Trimming removed 3 bases at V and 3 bases at J, with 3 bases between. CDR3 amino acids: CASSAEETQYF. CDR3 coding DNA: TGTGCCAGCAGCGCCGAAGAGACCCAGTACTTC.